These 29 T cell receptor beta chains were sequenced from one sample in a study of metastatic and nonmetastatic thyroid tumors. No patient received treatment before thyroid surgery. TCRdb re-clonotyped the PCR reads via MiXCR. The table has more than 8,000 clones, 44% seen once. The specimen sequenced was tumor tissue. Source of these receptors: a male donor with papillary thyroid cancer or a benign thyroid nodule (not recorded which). Some clones in this sample may be carry-over from other donors' samples.

This clone showed up just once. This chain joins TRBV30 and TRBJ2-7; TRBD1 matches at 8 bases. The CDR3 sequence is 13 residues long. V lost 1 base, J lost 7 bases, and 6 bases stayed unmatched. Germline V gene data show CDR1 as GTSNPN and CDR2 as SVGIG (reference sequence). Here the CDR3 reads CAWSGQGASEQYF. CDR3 nucleotides: TGTGCCTGGAGTGGGCAGGGGGCTAGTGAGCAGTACTTC.

This clone was seen only a few times. The J gene is TRBJ2-7, the V gene TRBV5-1, with D possibly TRBD1 on 6 matching bases. V lost 3 bases and J 0 bases, leaving 16 bases between the germline ends. The CDR3 consists of 16 residues. Germline V gene sequence: CDR1 SGHRS, CDR2 YFSETQ. The CDR3 is CASSWVGTRDSYEQYF. The CDR3 DNA follows: TGCGCCAGCAGCTGGGTTGGGACACGGGACTCCTACGAGCAGTACTTC.

The chain uses TRBV11-1 and TRBJ2-2, with 7 bases that match TRBD1. With 5 bases clipped from V and 2 bases from J, the junction kept 8 bases outside the gene matches. The CDR3 sequence is 16 residues long. The germline CDR1 and CDR2 sequences are SGHAT and FQDESV (reference sequence). CDR3 nucleotides: TGTGCCAGCAGCGGGACCGGGACAGAAAACACCGGGGAGCTGTTTTTT. This gives the protein CASSGTGTENTGELFF.

The chain couples TRBV20-1 to TRBJ2-1; 13 bases are a match to TRBD2. Per the germline V gene, CDR1 is DFQATT and CDR2 is SNEGSKA (reference sequence). The CDR3 runs 16 residues. V gave up 5 bases and J gave up 3 bases; unmatched junction bases: 7. CDR3 sequence (DNA): TGCAGTGCTCCCCGCACTAGCGGGGGGGACTACAATGAGCAGTTCTTC. This encodes CSAPRTSGGDYNEQFF.

This clone was seen a few times. V usage is TRBV28 and J usage is TRBJ1-5, with 8 bases that match TRBD1. Germline V lookup: CDR1 MDHEN, CDR2 SYDVKM. Unmatched junction bases numbered 7, after V lost 5 bases and J lost 1 base. This CDR3 comprises 16 residues. CDR3 DNA sequence: TGTGCCAGCAGTCCCCCGGACAGGGTAAGCAATCAGCCCCAGCATTTT. This codes for CASSPPDRVSNQPQHF.

The rearrangement links TRBV11-1 to TRBJ1-1, with D perhaps matching TRBD1 (5 bases). Germline V gives CDR1 SGHAT, CDR2 FQDESV (reference sequence). V shed 5 bases and J shed 1 base, with 17 bases lying between them. The CDR3 extends over 16 amino acids. Written as DNA, the CDR3 is TGTGCCAGCAGCCCGGACCTTCTCGGGACGAACACTGAAGCTTTCTTT. This translates into CASSPDLLGTNTEAFF.

This clone appeared a few times. The DNA of the CDR3 is TGTGCCAGCAGACAAGGGGGGAACACTGAAGCTTTCTTT. This translates into CASRQGGNTEAFF. The V gene is TRBV28, the J gene TRBJ1-1; TRBD1 might be the D (6 bases). Germline assignment: CDR1 MDHEN and CDR2 SYDVKM. Trimming removed 6 bases at V and 1 base at J, with 9 bases between. This CDR3 spans 13 amino acids.

In its sample, this clone was seen a few times. This chain links TRBV3-1 with TRBJ2-2, with 8 bases identical to TRBD1. This CDR3 spans 15 amino acids. Germline-derived CDR1 and CDR2 are LGHDT and YNNKEL (reference sequence). The junction had 6 bases not matched to a gene; V was cut back by 4 bases and J by 5 bases. The CDR3 coding sequence is TGTGCCAGCAGCCCCAGACAGGGGCCGACCGGGGAGCTGTTTTTT. Translated: CASSPRQGPTGELFF. Full variable domain (rest looked up from reference TRBV3-1 and TRBJ2-2): DTAVSQTPKYLVTQMGNDKSIKCEQNLGHDTMYWYKQDSKKFLKIMFSYNNKELIINETVPNRFSPKSPDKAHLNLHINSLELGDSAVYFCASSPRQGPTGELFFGEGSRLTVL.

The table lists this clone with a few counts. The J gene is TRBJ1-2, the V gene TRBV6-1; 7 nucleotides match TRBD1. Germline V lookup: CDR1 MNHNS, CDR2 SASEGT. V was clipped by 7 bases and J by 3 bases; unmatched bases: 8. This CDR3 region has 14 residues. CDR3 coding DNA: TGTGCCAGCATTGAGGCCGGGACAGACTATGGCTACACCTTC. It is translated as CASIEAGTDYGYTF.

This chain joins TRBV30 and TRBJ2-1; TRBD2 aligns across 11 bases. The CDR3 contains 15 residues. Trimming at V came to 3 bases and at J to 3 bases, leaving 4 bases not matched to a gene. Germline values: CDR1 GTSNPN, CDR2 SVGIG (reference sequence). CDR3 sequence: CAWSPLAGDYNEQFF. CDR3 sequence (DNA): TGTGCCTGGAGCCCACTAGCGGGAGACTACAATGAGCAGTTCTTC.

V gene TRBV6-2 or TRBV6-3 combines with J gene TRBJ1-1; D perhaps matches TRBD1 (6 bases). The CDR3 contains 13 residues. Germline CDR1 is MNHEY and CDR2 is SVGEGT. V dropped 0 bases and J dropped 11 bases, with 13 bases sitting between them. CDR3 in DNA: TGTGCCAGCAGTTACTCGAAGGGGGGTGTGGCTTTCTTT. This sequence encodes CASSYSKGGVAFF.

This clone is medium-sized (0.01 to 0.1%) in the sample. The chain uses TRBV11-3 and TRBJ2-7; 12 bases are a match to TRBD2. The CDR3 covers 15 residues. The ends lost 2 bases at V and 6 bases at J; junction bases unmatched: 5. Per germline, CDR1 SGHNT and CDR2 YENEEA. The CDR3 DNA sequence: TGTGCCAGCAGCTTACCGGGACTAGCGGGTTGCGAGCAGTACTTC. This gives the protein CASSLPGLAGCEQYF. Variable domain in full (rest from reference TRBV11-3 and TRBJ2-7): EAGVVQSPRYKIIEKKQPVAFWCNPISGHNTLYWYLQNLGQGPELLIRYENEEAVDDSQLPKDRFSAERLKGVDSTLKIQPAELGDSAVYLCASSLPGLAGCEQYFGPGTRLTVT.

This clone showed up just a few times. This chain connects TRBV6-1 to TRBJ2-7, with a tentative D call TRBD2 (6 bases). The CDR3 consists of 13 residues. Germline V gene lookup returns CDR1 MNHNS and CDR2 SASEGT. Trimming removed 7 bases at V and 3 bases at J, with 13 bases between. The CDR3 protein is CASTGGTVYEQYF. The CDR3 DNA follows: TGTGCCAGCACCGGAGGGACGGTCTACGAGCAGTACTTC.

This chain connects TRBV2 to TRBJ1-5; 9 bases match TRBD1. Germline CDR1 SNHLY, CDR2 FYNNEI. The V segment lost 9 bases and the J segment 1 base; nucleotides outside the gene matches: 4. The CDR3 runs 14 residues. The CDR3 nucleotides are TGTGCCAGTACAGGGGGCGTCAGCAATCAGCCCCAGCATTTT. Amino acid sequence: CASTGGVSNQPQHF.

Turning to this clone: A junction boundary mismatches the germline segment, possibly from a read error. J is TRBJ1-2 and V is TRBV6-1; D gene unclear. The CDR3 has 10 amino acids. The germline CDR1 and CDR2 sequences are MNHNS and SASEGT. As DNA, the CDR3 is TGTGCCAGCAGGGAAGATGGCTACACCTTC. Its translation is CASREDGYTF.

Judged by abundance, this clone is medium-sized. CDR3 DNA: TGTGCCAGCAGCTTATCTAGGGGGGTCACTGAAGCTTTCTTT. This sequence encodes CASSLSRGVTEAFF. The chain couples TRBV5-5 to TRBJ1-1; possibly TRBD1 for D (6 bases). Germline V gene sequence: CDR1 SGHKS, CDR2 YYEKEE (reference sequence). This CDR3 has 14 residues. V was trimmed by 2 bases and J by 4 bases, leaving 12 bases between them.

This clone is classed as medium-sized (0.01 to 0.1%). This rearrangement joins TRBV5-6 to TRBJ1-6; 8 bases are shared with TRBD1. CDR3 length: 14 amino acids. The J segment lost 10 bases and the V segment lost 4 bases, leaving 7 bases of the junction unmatched. Per the germline V gene, CDR1 is SGHDT and CDR2 is YYEEEE. DNA of the CDR3: TGTGCCAGCAGCCCTGGACAGGGTAGATCACCCCTCCACTTT. Amino acids: CASSPGQGRSPLHF.

To note about this clone: Germline is not matched at one junction end, which may reflect a read error. The genes are TRBV20-1 and TRBJ1-6; weak D call: TRBD1 (5 bases). Germline V gene sequence: CDR1 DFQATT, CDR2 SNEGSKA (reference sequence). There are 17 residues in the CDR3. The CDR3 bases are TGCAGTGCTAGAGATGTTTCACAGGCCTTCTATAGTTCACCCCTCCACTTT. Protein: CSARDVSQAFYSSPLHF.

This clone was observed a few times. At one of its ends the junction is not consistent with the germline gene, which may arise from a read error. The gene calls are TRBV28 and TRBJ2-7; possibly TRBD1 for D (6 bases). The germline V gene encodes CDR1 MDHEN and CDR2 SYDVKM. This CDR3 region has 14 residues. The CDR3 bases are TGTGCCAGCAGCCTAAGGGTCGGGACAAATGCCCTTCATTTC. Translating it yields CASSLRVGTNALHF.

This clone is a singleton in its sample. This rearrangement joins TRBV20-1 to TRBJ2-1; 16 bases agree with TRBD2. CDR1 is DFQATT, CDR2 SNEGSKA, per germline (reference sequence). The trim removed 3 bases at V and 8 bases at J, leaving 1 base unmatched. The CDR3 covers 14 residues. In nucleotides, the CDR3 is TGCAGTGCTAGGGGGACTAGCGGGAGGGATGAGCAGTTCTTC. The encoded protein is CSARGTSGRDEQFF.

The chain has TRBV6-1 and TRBJ2-2, with TRBD2 as a possible D gene (6 bases). The CDR3 totals 14 residues. Per germline, CDR1 MNHNS and CDR2 SASEGT. The ends were cut back, 9 bases at V and 2 bases at J, with 13 bases in the middle. CDR3 in DNA: TGTGCCAGTTTAACGGGAGTTAACACCGGGGAGCTGTTTTTT. It yields the protein CASLTGVNTGELFF.

This clone was detected only a few times. The chain employs TRBV12-3 or TRBV12-4 and TRBJ2-1; TRBD1 aligns across 9 bases. Losses at the gene ends were 5 bases for V and 0 bases for J; bases not matched to a gene: 8. This CDR3 is built from 17 residues. CDR3 in amino acids: CASSARTGVISYNEQFF. CDR3 DNA: TGTGCCAGCAGTGCAAGGACAGGGGTTATCTCCTACAATGAGCAGTTCTTC.

This sequence joins TRBV7-2 and TRBJ2-7, with no clear D. CDR1 SGHTA and CDR2 FQGNSA come from the germline V gene. The V end was cut by 3 bases, the J end by 0 bases, with 6 bases between. The CDR3 sequence is 13 residues long. CDR3: CASSLKGSYEQYF. The DNA of the CDR3 is TGTGCCAGCAGCTTGAAGGGCTCCTACGAGCAGTACTTC.

This clone was recorded a few times. This chain links TRBV28 with TRBJ1-1; D not certain. V lost 10 bases and J lost 10, with 19 bases in between. This CDR3 comprises 12 residues. The germline CDR1 and CDR2 sequences are MDHEN and SYDVKM. CDR3 protein: CAISLMGGIAFF. CDR3 coding DNA: TGTGCCATTAGTTTGATGGGAGGGATAGCTTTCTTT.

The V call is TRBV20-1, the J call TRBJ2-5; 8 bases match TRBD2. The CDR3 length is 17 residues. Germline CDR1 reads DFQATT; CDR2 reads SNEGSKA (reference sequence). J was trimmed by 0 bases and V by 0 bases; bases with no gene match: 9. In DNA, the CDR3 is TGCAGTGCTAGAGATACGGGTCTAGCGGGTAACCAAGAGACCCAGTACTTC. As protein: CSARDTGLAGNQETQYF.

This clone has only one observation. A read error may produce the germline difference seen at one junction end. V and J are TRBV20-1 and TRBJ1-1; tentatively, D is TRBD1 (5 bases). The CDR3 totals 14 residues. Germline CDR1 is DFQATT and CDR2 is SNEGSKA (reference sequence). The CDR3 DNA follows: TGCAGTTCTAGAGTTGGGGGTTTGAACACTGAAGCTTTCTTT. The encoded protein is CSSRVGGLNTEAFF.

This clone has more than one count but fewer than ten. The genes are TRBV19 and TRBJ2-1; TRBD2 might be the D (5 bases). The germline V gene has CDR1 LNHDA and CDR2 SQIVND (reference sequence). Trimming shortened V by 0 bases and J by 7 bases, and 10 bases separated the two germline ends. The CDR3 loop spans 14 amino acids. CDR3 DNA sequence: TGTGCCAGTAGTATAGACCCTAGCCATAATGAGCAGTTCTTC. Encoded protein: CASSIDPSHNEQFF.

The chain recombines TRBV19 with TRBJ1-2; 8 bases map to TRBD1. The germline gives CDR1 LNHDA, CDR2 SQIVND (reference sequence). The junction had 16 bases not matched to a gene; V was cut back by 2 bases and J by 8 bases. The CDR3 has 17 amino acids. The CDR3 reads CASSITYPGQENGGYTF. The CDR3 nucleotides are TGTGCCAGTAGTATAACCTATCCGGGACAGGAAAACGGGGGCTACACCTTC.

As concerns this clone: One end of the junction does not line up with germline, which may come from a read error. The chain joins TRBV20-1 to TRBJ2-7; 7 bases fit TRBD1. CDR3 length: 18 amino acids. Germline loops: CDR1 DFQATT, CDR2 SNEGSKA (reference sequence). The CDR3 nucleotides are TGCAGTTCTAGGTCACCACTCAAGGGGCAGGGGGAATCCTACGAGCAGTACTTC. Encoded protein: CSSRSPLKGQGESYEQYF.